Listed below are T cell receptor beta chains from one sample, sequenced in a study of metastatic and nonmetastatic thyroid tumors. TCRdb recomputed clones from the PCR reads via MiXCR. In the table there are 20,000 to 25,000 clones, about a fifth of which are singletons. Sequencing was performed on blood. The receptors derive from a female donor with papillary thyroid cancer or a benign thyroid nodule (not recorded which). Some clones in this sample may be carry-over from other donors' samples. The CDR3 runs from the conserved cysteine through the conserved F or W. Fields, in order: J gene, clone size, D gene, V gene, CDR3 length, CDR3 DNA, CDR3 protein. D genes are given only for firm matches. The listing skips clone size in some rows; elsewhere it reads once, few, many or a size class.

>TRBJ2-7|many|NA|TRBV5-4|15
TGTGCCAGCAGCCCCCGGGACGGCAGCTCCTACGAGCAGTACTTC
CASSPRDGSSYEQYF
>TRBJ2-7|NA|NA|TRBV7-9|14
TGTGCCAGCAGCCAGTGCCATCAGGCAGAAGAGCAGTACTTC
CASSQCHQAEEQYF
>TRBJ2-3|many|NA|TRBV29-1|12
TGCAGCGTTGATCTGGGGGGCAATACGCAGTATTTT
CSVDLGGNTQYF
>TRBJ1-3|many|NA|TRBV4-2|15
TGTGCCAGCAGCCAGGAGGACAGAGCTGGAAACACCATATATTTT
CASSQEDRAGNTIYF
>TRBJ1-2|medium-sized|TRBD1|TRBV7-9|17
TGTGCCAGCAGCCCACCTGGGACAGGGGGCCTCTCCTATGGCTACACCTTC
CASSPPGTGGLSYGYTF
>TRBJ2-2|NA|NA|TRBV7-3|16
TGTGCCAGCAGCTTAAGGGTCCTCGAGTGCAGCGGGGAGCTGTTTTTT
CASSLRVLECSGELFF
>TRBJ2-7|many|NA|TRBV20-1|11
TGCAGTGCTGGCCCTCGCAACGAGCAGTACTTC
CSAGPRNEQYF
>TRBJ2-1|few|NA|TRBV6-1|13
TGTGCCAGCTGGGGGGACATATACAATGATCAGTTCTTC
CASWGDIYNDQFF
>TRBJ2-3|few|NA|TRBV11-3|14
TGTGCCAGCAGCTTAGTCATAAGCACAGATACGCAGTATTTT
CASSLVISTDTQYF
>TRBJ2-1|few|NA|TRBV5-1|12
TGCGCCAGCAGCTTGGTTTGTACGGAGCAGTTCTTC
CASSLVCTEQFF
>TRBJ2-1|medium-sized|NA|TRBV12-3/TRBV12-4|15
TGTGCCAGCAGTTTAGTTCCAGGGTCTCACAATGAGCAGTTCTTC
CASSLVPGSHNEQFF
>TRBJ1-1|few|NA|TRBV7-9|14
TGTGCCAGCAGCAGATGGATGGTGAACACTGAAGCTTTCTTT
CASSRWMVNTEAFF
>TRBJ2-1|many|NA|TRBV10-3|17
TGTGCCATCAGTTTTAACCCCGGGCTAGGGAAGGGGAATGAGCAGTTCTTC
CAISFNPGLGKGNEQFF
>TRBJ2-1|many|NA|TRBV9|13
TGTGCCAGCAGTAGGGCTATCAACAATGAGCAGTTCTTC
CASSRAINNEQFF
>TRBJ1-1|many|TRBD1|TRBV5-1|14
TGCGCCAGCAGCGGCGGGACAGCAAACACTGAAGCTTTCTTT
CASSGGTANTEAFF
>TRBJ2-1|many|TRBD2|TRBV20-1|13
TGCAGTGCTAGGACTAGCGGGAGTGGGGAGCAGTTCTTC
CSARTSGSGEQFF
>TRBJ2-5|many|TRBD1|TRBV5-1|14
TGCGCCAGCAGCGGGGGACAGGTCCAAGAGACCCAGTACTTC
CASSGGQVQETQYF
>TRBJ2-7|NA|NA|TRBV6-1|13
TGTGCCACCACAGGGAGTGGGCTCTACGAGCAGTACTTC
CATTGSGLYEQYF
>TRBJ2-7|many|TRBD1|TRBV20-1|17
TGCAGTGCTAGATCAGGAGGGACAGGGGGCGGGGGCTACGAGCAGTACTTC
CSARSGGTGGGGYEQYF
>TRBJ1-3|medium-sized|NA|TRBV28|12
TGTGCCAGCAGTTCGACAATAAACACCATATATTTT
CASSSTINTIYF